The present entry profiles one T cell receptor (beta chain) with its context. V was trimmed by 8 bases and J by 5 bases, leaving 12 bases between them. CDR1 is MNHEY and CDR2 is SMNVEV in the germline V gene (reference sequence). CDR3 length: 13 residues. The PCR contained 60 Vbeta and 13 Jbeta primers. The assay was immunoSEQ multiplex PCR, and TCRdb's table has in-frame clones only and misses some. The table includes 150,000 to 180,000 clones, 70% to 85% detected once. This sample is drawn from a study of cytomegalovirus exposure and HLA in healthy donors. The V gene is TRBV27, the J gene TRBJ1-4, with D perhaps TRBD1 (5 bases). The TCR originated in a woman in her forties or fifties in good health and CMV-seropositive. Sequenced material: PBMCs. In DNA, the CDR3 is TGTGCCAGCTCAGGGCGTTCAAATGAAAAACTGTTTTTT. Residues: CASSGRSNEKLFF.